Each of the 5 T cell receptor beta chains below was sequenced from the same sample in a study of T cell changes during pregnancy in multiple sclerosis. Profiled with immunoSEQ multiplex PCR; TCRdb holds only in-frame clones, not every one. The sample yields 95,000 to 100,000 clones, approximately 92% seen once. Here the sequenced sample was peripheral blood, taken in the second trimester of pregnancy. These receptors all come from a female donor with multiple sclerosis, enrolled in a pregnancy study.

This rearrangement joins TRBV10-3 to TRBJ1-4; maybe TRBD1 (6 bases). Germline assignment: CDR1 ENHRY and CDR2 SYGVKD. With 4 bases removed from V and 2 bases from J, the gap between germline ends came to 14 bases. The CDR3 sequence is 16 residues long. The chain's CDR3 is CAISAGGRSTNEKLFF. The CDR3 nucleotides are TGTGCCATCAGTGCCGGGGGGCGCTCGACTAATGAAAAACTGTTTTTT.

The CDR3 nucleotides read TGTGCCAGTCAGGGGGCAGGGAATGAGCAGTTCTTC. Residues: CASQGAGNEQFF. The chain recombines TRBV28 with TRBJ2-1, with 8 bases matching TRBD1. Trimming removed 9 bases from V and 7 bases from J; junction bases left unmatched: 5. The CDR3 is 12 amino acids. Germline V gives CDR1 MDHEN, CDR2 SYDVKM.

This chain joins TRBV5-1 and TRBJ2-1; 7 bases fit TRBD2. Trimming took 6 bases from V and 4 from J; bases not matched to a gene: 7. Germline loops: CDR1 SGHRS, CDR2 YFSETQ. The CDR3 has 14 amino acids. CDR3 residues: CASKGEGLYNEQFF. In DNA, the CDR3 is TGCGCCAGCAAAGGGGAGGGATTATACAATGAGCAGTTCTTC.

This chain uses TRBV9 with TRBJ2-1, with TRBD2 identical over 11 bases. The trim removed 4 bases at V and 6 bases at J, leaving 9 bases unmatched. This CDR3 is built from 16 residues. CDR1 SGDLS and CDR2 YYNGEE come from the germline V gene. As DNA, the CDR3 is TGTGCCAGCAGCTCCGGCGGGACTAGCGGATCCAATGAGCAGTTCTTC. Translating it yields CASSSGGTSGSNEQFF. Supplemented by reference TRBV9 and TRBJ2-1, the full variable domain reads DSGVTQTPKHLITATGQRVTLRCSPRSGDLSVYWYQQSLDQGLQFLIQYYNGEERAKGNILERFSAQQFPDLHSELNLSSLELGDSALYFCASSSGGTSGSNEQFFGPGTRLTVL.

The CDR3 DNA follows: TGTGCCAGTAGCAAGACCAGCTCTGGAAACACCATATATTTT. This translates into CASSKTSSGNTIYF. The chain has TRBV28 and TRBJ1-3, with D unresolved. CDR3 length equals 14 residues. With 9 bases removed from V and 0 bases from J, the gap between germline ends came to 12 bases. From germline, CDR1 is MDHEN and CDR2 SYDVKM. Variable domain in full (rest from reference TRBV28 and TRBJ1-3): DVKVTQSSRYLVKRTGEKVFLECVQDMDHENMFWYRQDPGLGLRLIYFSYDVKMKEKGDIPEGYSVSREKKERFSLILESASTNQTSMYLCASSKTSSGNTIYFGEGSWLTVV.